The clone carrying this TCR beta chain appeared a few times. These data originate in a study of OX40 agonist ivuxolimab in advanced cancers. Assay used: immunoSEQ multiplex PCR; TCRdb lists only in-frame clones, some missing. Found here are 65,000 to 75,000 clones, around 89% of them singletons; the top ten hold roughly 4%. This CDR3 spans 13 amino acids. Looked up from germline, CDR1 is MNHNS and CDR2 is SASEGT. V lost 2 bases and J 5 bases, leaving 7 bases between the germline ends. The input for sequencing was CD4+ or CD8+ T cells sorted from blood, taken in a trial of the OX40 agonist ivuxolimab. The sequence came from an adult with an advanced solid tumor such as melanoma, head and neck, liver or kidney cancer. V and J are TRBV6-1 and TRBJ1-5, with D uncertain. CDR3 protein: CASSEWVYQPQHF. The CDR3 region has the DNA TGTGCCAGCAGTGAATGGGTGTATCAGCCCCAGCATTTT.